This T cell receptor (beta chain) emerged from a study of naive and memory T cell subsets. Treatment described: skin biopsy from PPD injection site in Mantoux-positive individual. An oligonucleotide containing a UMI was ligated to the 3' end of TCR cDNA. This clonotype has a count of ten or more. Amplification of ligated cDNA took four PCR rounds with SP2 and nested alpha and beta constant primers. A single record per CDR3 protein comes from TCRdb applying MiXCR to the UMI-ligation and nested PCR reads. The table records more than 30,000 distinct CDR3 sequences, approximately 6.7% of them present only once. Germline V gene lookup returns CDR1 SGHNT and CDR2 YYREEE (reference sequence). V shed 4 bases and J shed 3 bases, with 15 bases lying between them. The CDR3 sequence is 15 residues long.

The clonotype was recovered from an adult in good health. V gene TRBV5-4 combines with J gene TRBJ2-3; D remains unclear. This material consisted of skin, taken from a tuberculin skin test site. The CDR3 spells CASSPEVRGTDTQYF. CDR3 nucleotides: TGTGCCAGCAGCCCGGAAGTACGCGGAACAGATACGCAGTATTTT.